This T cell receptor (beta chain) emerged from a study of spatial heterogeneity in lung cancer. Study-level information: Sequences of the beta chain were consistently detected in greater numbers than alpha-chain sequences.

This clonotype was counted many times. Time point: sample taken at primary tumor resection. Samples came from roughly 75 TRACERx patients with untreated early-stage lung cancer. Every TCR cDNA molecule carried a tag that served as a unique molecular identifier. Each CDR3 protein gets one entry after TCRdb re-called the 5' RACE reads with MiXCR. The sample includes 39,000 or so distinct CDR3 sequences, approximately 3.1% of them seen just once. Trimming took off 6 bases at V and 2 bases at J, with 15 bases between the two ends. Germline V CDR1 and CDR2: MDHEN, SYDVKM. The CDR3 sequence is 15 residues long.

The V and J genes are TRBV28 and TRBJ2-3; no reliable D call. The input for sequencing was normal lung tissue next to the tumor, taken at surgery. The receptor was derived from a male donor with early-stage non-small cell lung cancer. In nucleotides, the CDR3 is TGTGCCAGCAGCCTCCCCCTGCTCACCACAGATACGCAGTATTTT. It specifies CASSLPLLTTDTQYF.